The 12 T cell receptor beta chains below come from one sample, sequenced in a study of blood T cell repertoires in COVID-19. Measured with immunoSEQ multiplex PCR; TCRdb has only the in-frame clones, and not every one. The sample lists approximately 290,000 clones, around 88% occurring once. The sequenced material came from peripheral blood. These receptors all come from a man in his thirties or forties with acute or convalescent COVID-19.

CDR3 DNA: TGCGCCAGCAGCCTCGGGACTAGCGGGGGACTCACAGATACGCAGTATTTT. It yields the protein CASSLGTSGGLTDTQYF. The V and J genes are TRBV4-1 and TRBJ2-3; 14 bases align to TRBD2. V shed 4 bases, J shed 2 bases, and the junction held 5 bases outside the gene matches. Germline V gives CDR1 MGHRA, CDR2 YSYEKL. The CDR3 sequence is 17 residues long.

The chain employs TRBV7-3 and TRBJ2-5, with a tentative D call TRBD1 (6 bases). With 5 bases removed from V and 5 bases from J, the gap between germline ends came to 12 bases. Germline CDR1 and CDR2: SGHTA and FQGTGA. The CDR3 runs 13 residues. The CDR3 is CASSHQGMETQYF. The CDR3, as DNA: TGTGCCAGCAGCCACCAGGGGATGGAGACCCAGTACTTC.

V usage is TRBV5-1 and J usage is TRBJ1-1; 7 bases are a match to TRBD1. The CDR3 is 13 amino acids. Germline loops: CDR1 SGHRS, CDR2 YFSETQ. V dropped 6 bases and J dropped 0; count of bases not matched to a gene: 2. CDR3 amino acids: CASNQGVNTEAFF. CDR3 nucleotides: TGCGCCAGCAATCAGGGGGTGAACACTGAAGCTTTCTTT.

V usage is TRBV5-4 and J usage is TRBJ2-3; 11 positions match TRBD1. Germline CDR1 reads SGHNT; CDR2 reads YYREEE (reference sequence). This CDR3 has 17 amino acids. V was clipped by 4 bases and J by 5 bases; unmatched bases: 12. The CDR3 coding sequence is TGTGCCAGCAGCAACGATGTCCCGGGACAGGGGGGAGATACGCAGTATTTT. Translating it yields CASSNDVPGQGGDTQYF.

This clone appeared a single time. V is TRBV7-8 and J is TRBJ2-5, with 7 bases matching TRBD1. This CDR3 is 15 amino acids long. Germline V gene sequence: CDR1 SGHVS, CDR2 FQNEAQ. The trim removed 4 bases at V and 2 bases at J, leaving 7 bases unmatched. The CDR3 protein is CASSSRQGQQETQYF. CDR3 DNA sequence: TGTGCCAGCAGCTCCAGACAGGGACAGCAAGAGACCCAGTACTTC.

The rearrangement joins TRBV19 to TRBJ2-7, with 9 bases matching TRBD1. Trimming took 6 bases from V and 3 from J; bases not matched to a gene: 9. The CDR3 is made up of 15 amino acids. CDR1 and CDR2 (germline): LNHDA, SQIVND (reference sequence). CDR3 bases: TGTGCCAGTAGCCCGGGACAGGGAGTATTCTACGAGCAGTACTTC. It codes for CASSPGQGVFYEQYF.

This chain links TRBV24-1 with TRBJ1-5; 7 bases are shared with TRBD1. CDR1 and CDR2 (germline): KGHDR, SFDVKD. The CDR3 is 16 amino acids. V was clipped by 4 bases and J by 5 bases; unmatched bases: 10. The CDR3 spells CATSEWTGEADQPQHF. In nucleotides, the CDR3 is TGTGCCACCAGTGAATGGACAGGCGAAGCGGATCAGCCCCAGCATTTT.

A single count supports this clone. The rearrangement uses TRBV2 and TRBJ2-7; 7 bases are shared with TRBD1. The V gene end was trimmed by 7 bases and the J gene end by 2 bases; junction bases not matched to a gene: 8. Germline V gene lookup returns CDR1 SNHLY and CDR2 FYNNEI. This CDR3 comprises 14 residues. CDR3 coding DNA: TGTGCCAGCATCCGACAGGGTGTGACCTACGAGCAGTACTTC. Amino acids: CASIRQGVTYEQYF.

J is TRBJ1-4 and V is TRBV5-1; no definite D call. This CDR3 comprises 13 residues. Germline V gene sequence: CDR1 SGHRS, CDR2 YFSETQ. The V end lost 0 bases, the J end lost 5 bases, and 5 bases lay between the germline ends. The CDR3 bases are TGCGCCAGCAGCTTGGCCCCGAATGAAAAACTGTTTTTT. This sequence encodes CASSLAPNEKLFF.

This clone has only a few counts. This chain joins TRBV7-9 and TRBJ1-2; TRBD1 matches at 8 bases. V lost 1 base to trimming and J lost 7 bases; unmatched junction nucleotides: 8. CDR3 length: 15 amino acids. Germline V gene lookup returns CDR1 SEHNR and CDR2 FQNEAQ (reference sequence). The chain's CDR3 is CASSLEVQGAGGYTF. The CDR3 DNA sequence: TGTGCCAGCAGCTTAGAAGTCCAGGGGGCAGGTGGCTACACCTTC.

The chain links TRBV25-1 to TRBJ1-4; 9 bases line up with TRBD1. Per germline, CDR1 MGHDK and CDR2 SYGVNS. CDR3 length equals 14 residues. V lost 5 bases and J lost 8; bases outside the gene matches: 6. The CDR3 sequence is CASSSYRGLEKLFF. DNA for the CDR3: TGTGCCAGCAGTTCTTACAGGGGGCTCGAAAAACTGTTTTTT. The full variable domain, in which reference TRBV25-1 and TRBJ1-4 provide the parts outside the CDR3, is EADIYQTPRYLVIGTGKKITLECSQTMGHDKMYWYQQDPGMELHLIHYSYGVNSTEKGDLSSESTVSRIRTEHFPLTLESARPSHTSQYLCASSSYRGLEKLFFGSGTQLSVL.

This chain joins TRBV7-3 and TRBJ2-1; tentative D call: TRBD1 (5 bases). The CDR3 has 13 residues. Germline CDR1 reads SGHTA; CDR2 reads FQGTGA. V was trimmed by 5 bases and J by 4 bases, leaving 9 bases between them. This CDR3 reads CASSPPGYNEQFF. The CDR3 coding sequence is TGTGCCAGCAGCCCACCAGGGTACAATGAGCAGTTCTTC.